A single sample is the source of the 13 T cell receptor beta chains below, sequenced in a study of CD8+ T cells in alopecia areata listed by TCRdb under 2018. To prepare the library, the immunoSEQ multiplex PCR assay was applied. RNA was extracted from all samples and reverse transcribed into cDNA, which served as template for TCR sequencing. TCRdb limited this immuneACCESS table to in-frame rearrangements with V and J called. A share of clones is missing; checked studies link under half to unresolved V genes, and the rest is unexplained. This sample holds 140,000 or so clones; more than 55% were observed only once. 35% to 40% of the sample is in the top ten clones. Material for sequencing was CD8+ T cells sorted from blood. These receptors were collected from a human donor in good health.

The chain recombines TRBV29-1 with TRBJ2-1, with TRBD2 matching over 8 bases. CDR3 length: 12 amino acids. V gave up 3 bases and J gave up 9 bases; unmatched junction bases: 4. Germline V CDR1 and CDR2: SQVTM, ANQGSEA. CDR3 amino acids: CSVDKAGVEQFF. The DNA of the CDR3 is TGCAGCGTTGACAAAGCGGGAGTTGAGCAGTTCTTC.

The V call is TRBV5-1, the J call TRBJ2-5, with D tentatively TRBD1 (6 bases). V dropped 5 bases and J dropped 4 bases, with 12 bases sitting between them. CDR3 size: 13 residues. Germline loops: CDR1 SGHRS, CDR2 YFSETQ. The CDR3 DNA sequence: TGCGCCAGCAGGGGTCAGGGGCGAGAGACCCAGTACTTC. Translation: CASRGQGRETQYF. Combining the CDR3 with reference TRBV5-1 and TRBJ2-5 gives the whole variable domain KAGVTQTPRYLIKTRGQQVTLSCSPISGHRSVSWYQQTPGQGLQFLFEYFSETQRNKGNFPGRFSGRQFSNSRSEMNVSTLELGDSALYLCASRGQGRETQYFGPGTRLLVL.

In its sample, this clone was seen a few times. The chain employs TRBV29-1 and TRBJ2-7; the match to TRBD2 covers 8 bases. Germline CDR1 SQVTM, CDR2 ANQGSEA. CDR3 length equals 15 residues. V lost 1 base and J lost 1; bases outside the gene matches: 6. The CDR3 loop is CSVEGTSGSSYEQYF. CDR3 nucleotide sequence: TGCAGCGTTGAAGGTACTAGCGGATCATCCTACGAGCAGTACTTC.

This clone was picked up a small number of times. The V call is TRBV27, the J call TRBJ2-7; 14 bases line up with TRBD2. Germline CDR1 reads MNHEY; CDR2 reads SMNVEV (reference sequence). V gave up 8 bases and J gave up 4 bases; unmatched junction bases: 4. This CDR3 has 14 residues. The CDR3 DNA reads TGTGCCAGCCAAGGGACTAGCGGGGGTTACGAGCAGTACTTC. This gives the protein CASQGTSGGYEQYF.

For the CDR3, the DNA is TGTGCCAGCAGCCCAAGACTAGCGGAGACCGATGAGCAGTTCTTC. Translating it yields CASSPRLAETDEQFF. The chain carries TRBV9 and TRBJ2-1; 9 bases match TRBD2. The trim removed 4 bases at V and 8 bases at J, leaving 10 bases unmatched. Germline CDR1 is SGDLS and CDR2 is YYNGEE. The CDR3 totals 15 residues.

V usage is TRBV11-2 and J usage is TRBJ1-1; 8 bases map to TRBD1. With 3 bases clipped from V and 7 bases from J, the junction kept 4 bases outside the gene matches. This CDR3 comprises 13 residues. Germline V lookup: CDR1 SGHAT, CDR2 FQNNGV. The CDR3 DNA sequence: TGTGCCAGCAGCTTGGGACAGGCCCTTGAAGCTTTCTTT. Encoded protein: CASSLGQALEAFF.

This rearrangement joins TRBV7-9 to TRBJ2-2, with 14 bases matching TRBD2. The trim removed 5 bases at V and 2 bases at J, leaving 10 bases unmatched. Per germline, CDR1 SEHNR and CDR2 FQNEAQ (reference sequence). The CDR3 totals 19 residues. Written as DNA, the CDR3 is TGTGCCAGCAGCGAACCGGGACTAGCGGGAGACCTTAACACCGGGGAGCTGTTTTTT. Translated: CASSEPGLAGDLNTGELFF. The full variable domain, its missing parts supplied by reference TRBV7-9 and TRBJ2-2, is DTGVSQNPRHKITKRGQNVTFRCDPISEHNRLYWYRQTLGQGPEFLTYFQNEAQLEKSRLLSDRFSAERPKGSFSTLEIQRTEQGDSAMYLCASSEPGLAGDLNTGELFFGEGSRLTVL.

J is TRBJ2-1 and V is TRBV7-3; 13 bases align to TRBD2. Germline trimming cut 9 bases from V and 5 bases from J; bases unmatched to any gene: 1. Germline V CDR1 and CDR2: SGHTA, FQGTGA. The CDR3 is 13 residues long. The CDR3 sequence is CASGTSGNNEQFF. The CDR3 DNA sequence: TGTGCCAGTGGGACTAGCGGGAACAATGAGCAGTTCTTC.

This clone came up a few times. V is TRBV7-9 and J is TRBJ2-5; tentatively, D is TRBD2 (6 bases). The CDR3 loop spans 15 amino acids. The ends were cut back, 5 bases at V and 6 bases at J, with 19 bases in the middle. Germline assignment: CDR1 SEHNR and CDR2 FQNEAQ (reference sequence). CDR3 sequence (DNA): TGTGCCAGCAGCCCCCCTGGAGGGGTTCCTCAGACCCAGTACTTC. Residues: CASSPPGGVPQTQYF. Looking up the rest from reference TRBV7-9 and TRBJ2-5 gives the full variable domain: DTGVSQNPRHKITKRGQNVTFRCDPISEHNRLYWYRQTLGQGPEFLTYFQNEAQLEKSRLLSDRFSAERPKGSFSTLEIQRTEQGDSAMYLCASSPPGGVPQTQYFGPGTRLLVL.

The rearrangement joins TRBV6-6 to TRBJ2-2; 7 nucleotides match TRBD1. This CDR3 contains 15 residues. V lost 2 bases to trimming and J lost 0 bases; unmatched junction nucleotides: 0. CDR1 is MNHNY and CDR2 is SVGAGI in the germline V gene (reference sequence). CDR3 DNA sequence: TGTGCCAGCAGTTACGGGACAGCGAACACCGGGGAGCTGTTTTTT. Translating it yields CASSYGTANTGELFF.

This chain links TRBV19 with TRBJ1-5, with 10 bases aligning to TRBD1. This CDR3 contains 16 residues. J gave up 4 bases and V 5 bases, and 8 bases lay outside the gene matches. Germline-derived CDR1 and CDR2 are LNHDA and SQIVND (reference sequence). In nucleotides, the CDR3 is TGTGCCAGTAGTCCAGACTGGGACAGGGGAAATCAGCCCCAGCATTTT. As protein: CASSPDWDRGNQPQHF. Variable domain in full (rest from reference TRBV19 and TRBJ1-5): DGGITQSPKYLFRKEGQNVTLSCEQNLNHDAMYWYRQDPGQGLRLIYYSQIVNDFQKGDIAEGYSVSREKKESFPLTVTSAQKNPTAFYLCASSPDWDRGNQPQHFGDGTRLSIL.

There are a few counts of this clone. The chain combines TRBV29-1 with TRBJ1-1; 8 bases align to TRBD1. Germline V lookup: CDR1 SQVTM, CDR2 ANQGSEA. After removal of 7 bases from V and 1 base from J, the junction contained 8 bases not matched to a gene. CDR3 size: 14 residues. Here the CDR3 reads CSATGTGENTEAFF. The CDR3 DNA reads TGCAGCGCCACAGGGACAGGTGAGAACACTGAAGCTTTCTTT.

This clone appeared a few times. The V gene is TRBV29-1, the J gene TRBJ1-1; D perhaps matches TRBD1 (6 bases). This CDR3 is built from 15 residues. The V end lost 3 bases, the J end lost 0 bases, and 14 bases lay between the germline ends. The germline gives CDR1 SQVTM, CDR2 ANQGSEA. The chain's CDR3 is CSVDGQTLMNTEAFF. In DNA form, the CDR3 reads TGCAGCGTTGACGGACAGACGCTTATGAACACTGAAGCTTTCTTT.